The following is a T cell receptor (beta chain) sequence with its context. What it binds is unknown. This entry comes from a study of T cell responses to AZD1222 COVID-19 vaccine. Study background: Analyses pooled second doses at about 4 or about 12 weeks. Overall study results and limits: The donor group comprised mostly white British people and more females; the analysis possibly underestimated clonal diversity.

Trimming shortened V by 7 bases and J by 4 bases, and 16 bases separated the two germline ends. The CDR3 covers 14 residues. Germline V lookup: CDR1 LNHDA, CDR2 SQIVND (reference sequence). Here immunoSEQ multiplex PCR was the method, and the copy in TCRdb shows in-frame clones only, minus some. The table lists more than 100,000 clones, approximately 86% of them singletons, with roughly 2.4% in the top ten. The TCR originated in an adult in good health. The sample was peripheral blood, taken on day 0 of AZD1222 vaccination. The chain uses TRBV19 and TRBJ1-1; no clear D gene. Here the CDR3 DNA reads TGTGCCAGTACTCGCGGGAACACGGTCACTGAAGCTTTCTTT. Its protein is CASTRGNTVTEAFF.